The text below deals with one T cell receptor beta chain. Its antigen is not identified. RNA transcripts gave rise to amplified TCR beta CDR3 regions. Initially, a first-round RT-PCR of the TCR CDR3 employed the HTBI primer set. Via MiXCR, TCRdb re-called the multiplex PCR reads, giving one row per CDR3 protein. The sample carries a few hundred thousand distinct CDR3 sequences, 15% to 20% recorded once. Hyperthyroidism had been newly diagnosed in patients aged 18 to 65, and its duration was under 2 months. Each diagnosis drew on symptoms, thyroxine, TRAb, thyroid ultrasound and orbital computed tomography findings. The sample is drawn from a study of T cells in Graves' hyperthyroidism and ophthalmopathy. Study-wide findings and caveats: Stable hyperthyroidism and ophthalmopathy were separated using 13 V-J signatures.

This CDR3 contains 16 residues. CDR1 and CDR2 from the germline V gene are SGHRS and YFSETQ. V gave up 1 base and J gave up 0 bases, with 12 bases separating them. The TCR comes from a woman in her 50s with Graves' hyperthyroidism. Material for sequencing was blood. The V and J genes are TRBV5-1 and TRBJ2-3; the D is unclear. The CDR3 bases are TGCGCCAGCAGCTTGTTGTCAGCCTCTAGCACAGATACGCAGTATTTT. It specifies CASSLLSASSTDTQYF.